The clone carrying this T cell receptor beta chain was detected only a few times. This entry belongs to a study of blood T cell repertoires in COVID-19. Looking at the study overall: Researchers got acute and convalescent COVID-19 samples from the United States, Italy and Spain. T cells, B-cell-depleted T cells, or PBMCs supplied cDNA or gDNA.

Under the authors' procedure: Reference gene primer amplification gave nucleated cell count estimates. The assay was immunoSEQ multiplex PCR, and TCRdb's table has in-frame clones only and misses some. V, J and clone size were drawn from that table, and D and trimming were deduced from the DNA. The sample records hundreds of thousands of clones, about 91% being singletons. The V and J ends lost 2 bases and 6 bases respectively, with 20 bases between them. The CDR3 is 17 residues long. From germline, CDR1 is SNHLY and CDR2 FYNNEI. This sequence joins TRBV2 and TRBJ1-5; D may be TRBD1 (6 bases). This sequence originates from a woman in her sixties or seventies with acute or convalescent COVID-19. The sample consisted of peripheral blood. The CDR3 here is CASSESRGAGIGQPQHF. CDR3 coding DNA: TGTGCCAGCAGTGAATCGCGGGGGGCAGGGATCGGTCAGCCCCAGCATTTT.